This T cell receptor (beta chain) was captured by sequencing in a study of blood T cell repertoires in COVID-19. Looking at the study overall: Samples of COVID-19 (acute and convalescent) were obtained from the United States, Italy and Spain.

Using immunoSEQ multiplex PCR, the repertoire was profiled, and TCRdb retains in-frame clones only, with some absent. The sample contains about 83,000 clones, about 90% of which appear only once. This CDR3 has 14 amino acids. CDR1 MNHEY and CDR2 SVGAGI come from the germline V gene. Trimming left V 1 base short and J 6 bases short, with 10 bases between. The sequence came from a woman in her 50s with active or convalescent COVID-19. The chain recombines TRBV6-5 with TRBJ2-1; TRBD1 is a possible D gene (5 bases). Sequenced material: peripheral blood. The CDR3 nucleotides read TGTGCCAGCAGTTACTTTCAGGGATCCAATGAGCAGTTCTTC. This codes for CASSYFQGSNEQFF.